Included here is one T cell receptor beta chain sequence, with context. The data were obtained in a study of blood T cell repertoires in COVID-19. Study information: The United States, Italy and Spain provided the acute and convalescent COVID-19 samples. The analysed material was cDNA or gDNA that came from T cells, B-cell-depleted T cells, or PBMCs.

Authors' processing steps: The authors estimated nucleated cell counts from reference gene primer amplification. The table came from immunoSEQ multiplex PCR; TCRdb's copy has only in-frame clones and leaves some out. The DNA gave D and trimming, while V, J and clone size come from that table. This sample yields some 100,000 clones, of which about 82% are seen a single time; approximately 10% belongs to the top ten. The V end was cut by 3 bases, the J end by 3 bases, with 11 bases between. The CDR3 is made up of 15 amino acids. Germline-derived CDR1 and CDR2 are MNHNS and SASEGT. Material: peripheral blood. The receptor comes from a woman between 65 and 79 years old with active or convalescent COVID-19. V gene TRBV6-1 combines with J gene TRBJ2-2, with D tentatively TRBD1 (6 bases). CDR3 sequence reads: CASSEPGAYTGELFF. The CDR3 DNA sequence: TGTGCCAGCAGTGAGCCAGGGGCCTACACCGGGGAGCTGTTTTTT.